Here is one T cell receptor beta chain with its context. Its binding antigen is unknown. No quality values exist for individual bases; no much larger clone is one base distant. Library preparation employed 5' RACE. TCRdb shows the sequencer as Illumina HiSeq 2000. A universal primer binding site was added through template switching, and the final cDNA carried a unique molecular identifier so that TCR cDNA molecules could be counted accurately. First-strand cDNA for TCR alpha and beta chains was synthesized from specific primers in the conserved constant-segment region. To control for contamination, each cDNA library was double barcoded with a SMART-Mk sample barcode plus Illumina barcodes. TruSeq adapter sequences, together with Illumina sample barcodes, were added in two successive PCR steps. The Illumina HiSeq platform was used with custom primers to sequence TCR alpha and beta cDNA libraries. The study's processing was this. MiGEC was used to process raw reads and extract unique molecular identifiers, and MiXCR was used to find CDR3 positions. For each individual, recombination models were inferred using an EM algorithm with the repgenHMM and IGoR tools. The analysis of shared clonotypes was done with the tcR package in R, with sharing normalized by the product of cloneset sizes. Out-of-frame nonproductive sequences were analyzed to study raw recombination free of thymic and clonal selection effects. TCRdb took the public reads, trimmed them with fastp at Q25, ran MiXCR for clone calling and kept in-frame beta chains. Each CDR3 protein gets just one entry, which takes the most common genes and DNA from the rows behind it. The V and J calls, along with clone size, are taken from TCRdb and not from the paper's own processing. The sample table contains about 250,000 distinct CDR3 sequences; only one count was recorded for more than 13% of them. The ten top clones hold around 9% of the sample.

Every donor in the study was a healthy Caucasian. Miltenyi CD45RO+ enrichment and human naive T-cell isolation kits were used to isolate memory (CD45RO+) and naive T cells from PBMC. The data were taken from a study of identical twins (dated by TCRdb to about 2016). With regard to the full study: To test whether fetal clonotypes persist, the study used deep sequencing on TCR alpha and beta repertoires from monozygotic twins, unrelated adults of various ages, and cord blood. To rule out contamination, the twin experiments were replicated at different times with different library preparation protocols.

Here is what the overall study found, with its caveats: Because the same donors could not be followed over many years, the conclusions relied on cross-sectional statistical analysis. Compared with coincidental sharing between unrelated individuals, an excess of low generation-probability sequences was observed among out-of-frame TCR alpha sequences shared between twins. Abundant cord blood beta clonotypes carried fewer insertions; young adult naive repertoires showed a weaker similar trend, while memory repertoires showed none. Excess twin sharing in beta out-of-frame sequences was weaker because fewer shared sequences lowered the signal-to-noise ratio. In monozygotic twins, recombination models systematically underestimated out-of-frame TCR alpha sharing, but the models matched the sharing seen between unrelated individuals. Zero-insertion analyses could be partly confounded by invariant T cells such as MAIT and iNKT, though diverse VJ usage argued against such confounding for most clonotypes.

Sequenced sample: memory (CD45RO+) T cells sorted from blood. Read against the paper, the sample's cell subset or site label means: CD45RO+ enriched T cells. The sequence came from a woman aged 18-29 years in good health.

The DNA sequence is TGTGCCAGCAGCCAATATCTAAGCGGGGAGCTGTTTTTT. Protein translation: CASSQYLSGELFF. Rearrangement joined TRBV3-1 to TRBJ2-2; the D gene is not confidently resolved. V was cut back by 2 bases and J by 7 bases, leaving a gap of 8 bases between them. Via the germline V gene (reference sequence), CDR1 is LGHDT and CDR2 YNNKEL. Reading from cysteine to phenylalanine, the CDR3 counts 13 amino acids. Of all the DNA, just the CDR3 is kept, 39 bases in frame from base 1.